The rows below give T cell receptor beta chains drawn from one sample of a study of response to subunit inactivated influenza vaccine. MiXCR, applied by TCRdb to the RT-PCR reads, yields one record per CDR3 protein. This table has about 540,000 distinct CDR3 sequences, about 14% appearing once. This material consisted of PBMCs from blood, taken approximately 13 days after vaccination. These receptors were collected from a man aged 45-65 years who received an inactivated influenza vaccine. CDR3s include the opening cysteine and the closing phenylalanine or tryptophan. Each record gives: D gene, J gene, clone size, CDR3 length, V gene, CDR3 DNA, CDR3 protein. The D gene is left open where the match is weak. Clone sizes are given selectively: once, few, many, or a class where the clone is expanded.

>TRBD2|TRBJ2-2|few|15|TRBV29-1
TGCAGCGCGAGGGGACTAGCGGGAGGGGTCGGGGAGCTGTTTTTT
CSARGLAGGVGELFF
>-|TRBJ1-2|-|15|TRBV19
TGTGCCAGTAGTGACCGACAGGAGCCCAACTATGGCTACACCTTC
CASSDRQEPNYGYTF
>TRBD1|TRBJ1-2|few|14|TRBV12-3/TRBV12-4
TGTGCCAGCAGATGGCAGGGGGAAGCCTATGGCTACACCTTC
CASRWQGEAYGYTF
>-|TRBJ1-6|-|15|TRBV15
TGTGCCACCAGCATGTACAGGGATAGGGATTCACCCCTCCACTTT
CATSMYRDRDSPLHF
>-|TRBJ2-1|few|15|TRBV4-3
TGCGCCAGCAGCCAACGGGCAGGGGATAGGGATGAGCAGTTCTTC
CASSQRAGDRDEQFF
>-|TRBJ2-5|few|15|TRBV6-2/TRBV6-3
TGTGCCAGCAGTTACGGGGGACGGGATCAAGAGACCCAGTACTTC
CASSYGGRDQETQYF
>TRBD2|TRBJ2-1|many|16|TRBV7-3
TGTGCCAGCAGCTTAACCGGCGGGAGATCCTACAATGAGCAGTTCTTC
CASSLTGGRSYNEQFF
>TRBD1|TRBJ2-1|few|15|TRBV6-1
TGTGCCAGCAGTCGGACAGGGTCCCCCTACAATGAGCAGTTCTTC
CASSRTGSPYNEQFF
>TRBD1|TRBJ2-7|-|14|TRBV5-1
TGCGCCAGCAGCCCCTGGGACAGCCAATACGAGCAGTACTTC
CASSPWDSQYEQYF
>-|TRBJ2-1|-|10|TRBV20-1
TGCAGGATACCGAACAATGAGCAGTTCTTC
CRIPNNEQFF
>-|TRBJ2-7|-|15|TRBV7-2
TGTGCCAGCAGCCGGGACCGCCGGGGCCCCTACGAGCAGTACTTC
CASSRDRRGPYEQYF
>-|TRBJ2-2|few|12|TRBV7-2
TGTGCCAGCAGCTTAGTAGCCCGGGAGCTGTTTTTT
CASSLVARELFF
>TRBD1|TRBJ2-3|few|14|TRBV20-1
TGCAGTGTTGCCAGACAGGGGGGGGCAGATACGCAGTATTTT
CSVARQGGADTQYF
>-|TRBJ2-5|many|14|TRBV15
TGTGCCACCAGCAGAGATATGGCCCAAGAGACCCAGTACTTC
CATSRDMAQETQYF
>TRBD1|TRBJ2-4|-|14|TRBV29-1
TGCAGCGTCCCAGGGGGCGACGGCAAAAACATTCAGTACTTC
CSVPGGDGKNIQYF
>TRBD1|TRBJ1-4|few|16|TRBV5-1
TGCGCCAGCAGCTGGGGACAGATAACAACTAATGAAAAACTGTTTTTT
CASSWGQITTNEKLFF
>TRBD2|TRBJ2-5|few|13|TRBV12-3/TRBV12-4
TGTGCCAGCAGTGGGGGGGGGGTAGAGACCCAGTACTTC
CASSGGGVETQYF
>-|TRBJ2-4|-|16|TRBV20-1
TGCAGTGCTAGTGACCCTTCTGGGGAGGCCAAAAACATTCAGTACTTC
CSASDPSGEAKNIQYF
>TRBD2|TRBJ2-2|many|17|TRBV11-2
TGTGCCAGCAGCTTAGGGTCCGGGACTAGTGTCACCGGGGAGCTGTTTTTT
CASSLGSGTSVTGELFF
>TRBD1|TRBJ2-2|-|13|TRBV6-2/TRBV6-3
TGTGCCAGCACGGGACAGTTCACCGGGGAGCTGTTTTTT
CASTGQFTGELFF
>TRBD2|TRBJ2-3|-|20|TRBV5-1
TGCGCCAGCAGCTTGGTACCGGGACTAGCGGGGCCTTTCCGCACAGATACGCAGTATTTT
CASSLVPGLAGPFRTDTQYF
>-|TRBJ2-1|many|16|TRBV25-1
TGTGCCAGCAGTGATGACTGGAAGAGCTCCTACAATGAGCAGTTCTTC
CASSDDWKSSYNEQFF
>TRBD1|TRBJ1-5|-|13|TRBV5-8
TGTGCCAGCAGCTTGGGGGACAGGAGTCCCCAGCATTTT
CASSLGDRSPQHF
>-|TRBJ1-2|few|14|TRBV6-2/TRBV6-3
TGTGCCAGCAGTTACTCGAGGGGAGACTATGGCTACACCTTC
CASSYSRGDYGYTF
>TRBD2|TRBJ2-3|-|16|TRBV11-3
TGTGCCAGCAGCTTACAAGCGGGGGTTCGAGGAGATACGCAGTATTTT
CASSLQAGVRGDTQYF
>TRBD1|TRBJ2-2|few|15|TRBV7-8
TGTGCCAGCAGGCTAACTCAGGGGGCCGGCGGGGAGCTGTTTTTT
CASRLTQGAGGELFF
>-|TRBJ1-6|few|16|TRBV4-3
TGCGCCAGCAGCCAAGATCTAGGGGTGCGACATTCACCCCTCCACTTT
CASSQDLGVRHSPLHF